A selection of T cell receptor beta chains follows, all from one sample in a study of blood T cell repertoires in COVID-19. The data were produced by immunoSEQ multiplex PCR, yet TCRdb's version contains in-frame clones alone and is incomplete. The table lists 240,000 or so clones, roughly nine tenths of them singletons. The sequencing sample was made of peripheral blood. The receptors were gathered from a man aged 60 to 69 with acute or convalescent COVID-19. CDR3s include the opening cysteine and the closing phenylalanine or tryptophan. D genes are given only for firm matches. The listing skips clone size in some rows; elsewhere it reads once, few, many or a size class.

V gene	D gene	clone size	J gene	CDR3 protein	CDR3 DNA
TRBV14	NA	NA	TRBJ2-7	CASSPSTRIYEQYF	TGTGCCAGCAGCCCCTCAACAAGAATCTACGAGCAGTACTTC
TRBV23-1	TRBD1	NA	TRBJ1-4	CASSSTGRDEKLFF	TGCGCCAGCAGTTCGACAGGGCGTGATGAAAAACTGTTTTTT
TRBV5-4	TRBD1	NA	TRBJ1-1	CASSLGWDRDTEAFF	TGTGCCAGCAGCTTGGGTTGGGACAGGGACACTGAAGCTTTCTTT
TRBV7-2	TRBD1	few	TRBJ2-1	CASSSSGTDYNEQFF	TGTGCCAGCAGCTCTTCCGGGACAGATTACAATGAGCAGTTCTTC
TRBV30	TRBD1	NA	TRBJ1-4	CAYSQGAYNEKLFF	TGTGCCTACTCCCAGGGGGCGTATAATGAAAAACTGTTTTTT
TRBV28	NA	NA	TRBJ1-1	CASSFQNTEAFF	TGTGCCAGCAGTTTCCAGAACACTGAAGCTTTCTTT
TRBV5-1	TRBD1	once	TRBJ1-4	CASSWDRNGAWEKLFF	TGCGCCAGCAGCTGGGACAGGAATGGAGCTTGGGAAAAACTGTTTTTT
TRBV27	NA	NA	TRBJ1-5	CASSPPGTIQPQHF	TGTGCCAGCAGTCCACCCGGGACAATACAGCCCCAGCATTTT
TRBV5-1	NA	NA	TRBJ1-2	CASSSTGLHGYTF	TGCGCCAGCAGCTCGACAGGCCTCCATGGCTACACCTTC
TRBV20-1	NA	NA	TRBJ2-7	CSASTSGQGPSYEQYF	TGCAGTGCTAGTACTTCGGGGCAGGGGCCTTCTTACGAGCAGTACTTC
TRBV10-1	TRBD1	few	TRBJ2-7	CASSPQGEDYEQYF	TGCGCCAGCAGCCCACAGGGGGAGGATTACGAGCAGTACTTC
TRBV6-5	TRBD1	NA	TRBJ1-1	CASSPQGADTEAFF	TGTGCCAGCAGCCCACAGGGGGCGGACACTGAAGCTTTCTTT
TRBV10-1	TRBD2	NA	TRBJ2-5	CASPSGRPPEETQYF	TGCGCCAGCCCTAGCGGGAGGCCCCCCGAAGAGACCCAGTACTTC
TRBV18	TRBD1	NA	TRBJ1-3	CASSPTRTGTGNTIYF	TGTGCCAGCTCACCCACCCGGACAGGGACTGGAAACACCATATATTTT
TRBV7-6	NA	NA	TRBJ2-1	CASSLGRAGSYNEQFF	TGTGCCAGCAGCTTAGGGCGGGCAGGCTCCTACAATGAGCAGTTCTTC
TRBV14	TRBD1	NA	TRBJ1-1	CASSQADRGEWNTEAFF	TGTGCCAGCAGCCAAGCGGACAGGGGGGAATGGAACACTGAAGCTTTCTTT
TRBV6-1	TRBD1	NA	TRBJ1-1	CASSAFSVQGAMNTEAFF	TGTGCCAGCAGTGCCTTTTCAGTACAGGGGGCGATGAACACTGAAGCTTTCTTT
TRBV18	NA	NA	TRBJ2-3	CASSPATGDTQYF	TGTGCCAGCTCACCAGCTACGGGGGATACGCAGTATTTT
TRBV7-3	NA	NA	TRBJ2-1	CASSFAPSVSGNEQFF	TGTGCCAGCAGCTTCGCCCCTAGCGTGAGTGGCAATGAGCAGTTCTTC
TRBV14	TRBD1	few	TRBJ2-1	CASSLQGSSYNEQFF	TGTGCCAGCAGCCTACAGGGGAGCTCCTACAATGAGCAGTTCTTC
TRBV7-9	NA	NA	TRBJ1-1	CASEEMNTEAFF	TGTGCCAGCGAGGAGATGAACACTGAAGCTTTCTTT
TRBV5-1	NA	NA	TRBJ2-7	CASRARTAYSYEQYF	TGCGCCAGCAGAGCCCGGACAGCGTATTCCTACGAGCAGTACTTC
TRBV19	TRBD1	few	TRBJ1-1	CASSMGQGGTEAFF	TGTGCCAGTAGTATGGGACAGGGGGGAACTGAAGCTTTCTTT
TRBV3-1/TRBV3-2	TRBD1	NA	TRBJ2-1	CASSQTGVRSSYNEQFF	TGTGCCAGCAGCCAAACAGGGGTCCGCAGCTCCTACAATGAGCAGTTCTTC
TRBV24-1	NA	NA	TRBJ2-7	CATSDSGPSGGGYEQYF	TGTGCCACCAGTGATTCGGGTCCCTCAGGGGGAGGCTACGAGCAGTACTTC
TRBV11-3	TRBD1	NA	TRBJ2-3	CASSPWTGASTDTQYF	TGTGCCAGCAGCCCATGGACAGGCGCTAGCACAGATACGCAGTATTTT
TRBV4-2	NA	NA	TRBJ2-1	CASSHISGYEQFF	TGTGCCAGCAGCCATATTTCTGGCTATGAGCAGTTCTTC
TRBV7-3	TRBD2	once	TRBJ2-1	CASSLTGTSGGDEQFF	TGTGCCAGCAGCCTTACCGGGACTAGCGGCGGAGACGAGCAGTTCTTC
TRBV19	TRBD2	NA	TRBJ2-1	CASSMGRGGLADYNEQFF	TGTGCCAGTAGTATGGGTAGAGGGGGACTAGCGGATTACAATGAGCAGTTCTTC